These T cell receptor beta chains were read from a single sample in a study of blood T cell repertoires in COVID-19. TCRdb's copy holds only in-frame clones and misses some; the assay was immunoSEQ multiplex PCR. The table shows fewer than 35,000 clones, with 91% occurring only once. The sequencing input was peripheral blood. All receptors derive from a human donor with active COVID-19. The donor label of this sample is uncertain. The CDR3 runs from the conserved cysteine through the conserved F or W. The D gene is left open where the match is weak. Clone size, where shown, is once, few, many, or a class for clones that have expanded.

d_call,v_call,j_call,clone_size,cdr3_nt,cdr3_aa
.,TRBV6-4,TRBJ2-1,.,TGTGCCAGCAGTATCCAGGGTGAACACAATGAGCAGTTCTTC,CASSIQGEHNEQFF
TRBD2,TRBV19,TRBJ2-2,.,TGTGCCAGTAGCCGTCCTAGCGGGGTTGGGACCGGGGAGCTGTTTTTT,CASSRPSGVGTGELFF
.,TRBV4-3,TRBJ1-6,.,TGCGCCAGCAGCCAAGAGGAGGGCTCCTATAATTCACCCCTCCACTTT,CASSQEEGSYNSPLHF
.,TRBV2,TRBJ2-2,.,TGTGCCAGCAGCCAAGGGGGTGGCGGGGAGCTGTTTTTT,CASSQGGGGELFF
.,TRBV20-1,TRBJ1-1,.,TGCAGTGCTAGTACAGGGCCGAACACTGAAGCTTTCTTT,CSASTGPNTEAFF
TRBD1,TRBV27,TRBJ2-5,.,TGTGCCAGCAGTTCACGACAGGGGTCGGAGACCCAGTACTTC,CASSSRQGSETQYF
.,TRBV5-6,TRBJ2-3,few,TGTGCCAGCAGGGCCCCCCAGGGGAGCGTCACAGATACGCAGTATTTT,CASRAPQGSVTDTQYF
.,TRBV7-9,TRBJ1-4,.,TGTGCCATCAGCTCCTGGACATACGATGAAAAACTGTTTTTT,CAISSWTYDEKLFF
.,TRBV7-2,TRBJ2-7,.,TGTGCCAGCAGCTCTTTTTTCGGGAGTCCCTACGAGCAGTACTTC,CASSSFFGSPYEQYF
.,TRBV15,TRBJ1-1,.,TGTGCCACCAGCAGAGGCCCGGGAAGGAACACTGAAGCTTTCTTT,CATSRGPGRNTEAFF
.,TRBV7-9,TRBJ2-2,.,TGTGCCAGCAGCCGGGGGGCCTTAAACACCGGGGAGCTGTTTTTT,CASSRGALNTGELFF
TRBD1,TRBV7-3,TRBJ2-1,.,TGTGCCAGCAGCGGGATGGCAGGGGGACATGAGCAGTTCTTC,CASSGMAGGHEQFF
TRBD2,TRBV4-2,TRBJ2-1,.,TGTGCCAGCAGCCAATCAACTAGCGGGAGGGCCCTCGGGCAGTTCTTC,CASSQSTSGRALGQFF
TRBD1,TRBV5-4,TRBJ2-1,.,TGTGCCAGCAGCAGGACAGGGGGCGGTGAGCAGTTCTTC,CASSRTGGGEQFF
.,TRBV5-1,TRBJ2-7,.,TGCGCCAGCAGCAGAGGGGGGACAGACTATAACGAGCAGTACTTC,CASSRGGTDYNEQYF
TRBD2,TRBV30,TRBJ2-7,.,TGTGCCTGGAGCTTGGGACTAGCGGGAAACTACGAGCAGTACTTC,CAWSLGLAGNYEQYF
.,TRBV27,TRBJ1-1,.,TGTGCCAGCAGTTTCCTTAAAGAGATCCCCCCTCTCATCCAAGCTTTCTTT,CASSFLKEIPPLIQAFF
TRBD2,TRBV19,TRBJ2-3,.,TGTGCCAGTAGTACCAGGACTAGCGGGGGTGGAGATACGCAGTATTTT,CASSTRTSGGGDTQYF
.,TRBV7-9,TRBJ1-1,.,TGTGCCAGCAGCTTATCATCTGGCAGGGGAAACGCTGAAGCTTTCTTT,CASSLSSGRGNAEAFF
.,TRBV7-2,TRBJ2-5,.,TGTGCCAGCAGCTTAGGGGCAGGGGTAGAGACCCAGTACTTC,CASSLGAGVETQYF
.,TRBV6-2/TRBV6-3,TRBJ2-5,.,TGTGCCAGCAGTTACGGCGGGGTGGGGGAGACCCAGTACTTC,CASSYGGVGETQYF
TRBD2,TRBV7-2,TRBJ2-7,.,TGTGCCAGCAGCTTAGCTAGCGGGAGTTTTTCCGAGCAGTACTTC,CASSLASGSFSEQYF
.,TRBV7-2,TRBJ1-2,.,TGTGCCAGCAGCTTGCCGGACAGCTATGGCTACACCTTC,CASSLPDSYGYTF
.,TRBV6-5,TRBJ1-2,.,TGTGCCAGCACTCCGGGGGGGGTTGACGGCTACACCTTC,CASTPGGVDGYTF
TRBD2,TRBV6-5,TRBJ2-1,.,TGTGCCAGCAGTTACGCCCGCGGGGGGAAATACAATGAGCAGTTCTTC,CASSYARGGKYNEQFF
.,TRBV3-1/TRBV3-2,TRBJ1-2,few,TGTGCCAGCAGCCAGTCGGGGGGCGGTGGTCGTGGCTACACCTTC,CASSQSGGGGRGYTF
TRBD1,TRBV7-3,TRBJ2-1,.,TGTGCCAGCAGCGCGGACAGGGGGTATGACAATGAGCAGTTCTTC,CASSADRGYDNEQFF
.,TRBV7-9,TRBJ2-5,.,TGTGCCAGCAGCGGCATATCAGACTGGTACCAAGAGACCCAGTACTTC,CASSGISDWYQETQYF
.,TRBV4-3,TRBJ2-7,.,TGCGCCAGCAGCCAAAAGGAGGAGGGCTACGAGCAGTACTTC,CASSQKEEGYEQYF
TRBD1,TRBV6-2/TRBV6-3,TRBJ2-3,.,TGTGCCAGCAGTTCCGGACAGGGTGATACAGATACGCAGTATTTT,CASSSGQGDTDTQYF
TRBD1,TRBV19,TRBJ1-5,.,TGTGCCAGTAGTCCCGGGACAGGGGGCAGTCAGCCCCAGCATTTT,CASSPGTGGSQPQHF
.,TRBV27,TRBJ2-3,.,TGTGCCAGCAGCCGGGACAAGGTTTTAGGGAAAGATACGCAGTATTTT,CASSRDKVLGKDTQYF
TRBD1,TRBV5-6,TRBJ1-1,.,TGTGCCAGCAGCGGCCGTGGACAGGGCCTCACTGAAGCTTTCTTT,CASSGRGQGLTEAFF
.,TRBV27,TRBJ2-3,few,TGTGCCACCGGGTGGCGGGGACCCGGAGATACGCAGTATTTT,CATGWRGPGDTQYF
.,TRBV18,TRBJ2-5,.,TGTGCCAGCTCACCGAGAGAGACCCAGTACTTC,CASSPRETQYF
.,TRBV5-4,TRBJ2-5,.,TGTGCCAGCAGCTTAGTTGGAGACGAGACCCAGTACTTC,CASSLVGDETQYF
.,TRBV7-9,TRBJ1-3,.,TGTGCCAGCAGCACAGGGTACTCTGGAAACACCATATATTTT,CASSTGYSGNTIYF
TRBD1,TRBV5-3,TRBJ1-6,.,TGTGCCAGAAGCTCCCGGGACAGGGGTTACTATAATTCACCCCTCCACTTT,CARSSRDRGYYNSPLHF
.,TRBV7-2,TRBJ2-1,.,TGTGCCAGCAGTCCAGCAGGGGCGGCAACCTACAATGAGCAGTTCTTC,CASSPAGAATYNEQFF
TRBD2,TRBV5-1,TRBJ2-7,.,TGCGCCAGCAGCAGAGCGGGAGTTATCCACGAGCAGTACTTC,CASSRAGVIHEQYF
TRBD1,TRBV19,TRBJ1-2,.,TGTGCCAGTAGTATTCGTTCAGGGGGGCTTAACTATGGCTACACCTTC,CASSIRSGGLNYGYTF
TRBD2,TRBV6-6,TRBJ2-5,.,TGTGCCAGCAGTCCCGGGGGGAGAGAGACCCAGTACTTC,CASSPGGRETQYF
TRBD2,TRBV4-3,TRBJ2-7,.,TGCGCCAGCAGCCGAGGACTAGCGGGAGGGTACGAGCAGTACTTC,CASSRGLAGGYEQYF
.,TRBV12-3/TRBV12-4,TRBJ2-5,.,TGTGCCAGCAGTTACTTCGTCAAAGAGACCCAGTACTTC,CASSYFVKETQYF
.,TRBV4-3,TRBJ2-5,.,TGCGCCAGCAGCCAGGGCTTGGGGGGGGACAAGACCCAGTACTTC,CASSQGLGGDKTQYF
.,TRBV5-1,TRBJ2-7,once,TGCGCCAGCAGCTCTCCGAGACTAGGCGACGAGCAGTACTTC,CASSSPRLGDEQYF
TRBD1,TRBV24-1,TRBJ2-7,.,TGTGCCACCAGTGATACGACAGGGGGGGCCTACGAGCAGTACTTC,CATSDTTGGAYEQYF